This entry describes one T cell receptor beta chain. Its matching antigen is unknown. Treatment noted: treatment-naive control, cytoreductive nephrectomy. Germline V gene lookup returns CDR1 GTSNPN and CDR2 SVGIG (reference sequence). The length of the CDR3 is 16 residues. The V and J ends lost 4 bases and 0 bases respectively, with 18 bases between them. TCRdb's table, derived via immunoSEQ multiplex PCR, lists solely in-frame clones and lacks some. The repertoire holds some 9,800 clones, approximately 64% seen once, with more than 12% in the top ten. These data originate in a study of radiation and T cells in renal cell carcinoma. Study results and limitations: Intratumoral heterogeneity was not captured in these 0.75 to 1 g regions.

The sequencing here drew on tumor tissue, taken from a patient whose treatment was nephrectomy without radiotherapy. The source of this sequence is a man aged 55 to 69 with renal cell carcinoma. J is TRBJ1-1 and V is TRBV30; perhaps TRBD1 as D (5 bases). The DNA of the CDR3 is TGTGCCTGGACCCCTCGGGGGGAGGTTATGAACACTGAAGCTTTCTTT. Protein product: CAWTPRGEVMNTEAFF.